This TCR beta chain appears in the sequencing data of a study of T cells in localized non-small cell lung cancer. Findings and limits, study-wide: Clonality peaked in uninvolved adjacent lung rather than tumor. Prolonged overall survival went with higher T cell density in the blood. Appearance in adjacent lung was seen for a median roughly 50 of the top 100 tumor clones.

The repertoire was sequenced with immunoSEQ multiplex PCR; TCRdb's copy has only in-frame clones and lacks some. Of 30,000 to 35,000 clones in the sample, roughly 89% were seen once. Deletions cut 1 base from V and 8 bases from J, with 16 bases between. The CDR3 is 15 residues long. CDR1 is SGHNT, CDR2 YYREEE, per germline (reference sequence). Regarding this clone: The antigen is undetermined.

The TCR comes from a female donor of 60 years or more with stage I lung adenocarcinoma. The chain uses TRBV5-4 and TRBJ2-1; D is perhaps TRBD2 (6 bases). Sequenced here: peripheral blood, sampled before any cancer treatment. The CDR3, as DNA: TGTGCCAGCAGCTTGTTAAGTCCGGGGGACGATGAGCAGTTCTTC. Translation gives CASSLLSPGDDEQFF.